The source of this T cell receptor beta chain is a study of OX40 agonist ivuxolimab in advanced cancers. As for the study in general: Prior anti-PD-1, anti-PD-L1 or anti-CTLA-4 therapy was allowed; roughly 40% had some.

The CDR3 loop spans 14 amino acids. Germline V gives CDR1 LNHDA, CDR2 SQIVND (reference sequence). V lost 2 bases to trimming and J lost 3 bases; unmatched junction nucleotides: 0. TCRdb's table, derived via immunoSEQ multiplex PCR, lists solely in-frame clones and lacks some. Of 35,000 to 45,000 clones listed, under 90% were seen once; the top ten hold roughly 25%. The sequence came from an adult with an advanced solid tumor such as melanoma, head and neck, liver or kidney cancer. The chain has TRBV19 and TRBJ1-5, with TRBD1 identical over 8 bases. Sample: CD4+ or CD8+ T cells sorted from blood, taken in a trial of the OX40 agonist ivuxolimab. The CDR3 is CASSIQGANQPQHF. The CDR3 bases are TGTGCCAGTAGTATACAGGGGGCCAATCAGCCCCAGCATTTT.